This T cell receptor beta chain comes out of a study of human T cells and chemical hapten exposure. In the study overall: Patients were mainly female, each with alopecia areata, totalis or universalis.

Documented time point: patch test 1, 2 weeks after DPC sensitization. Treatment defined: therapeutic diphenylcyclopropenone sensitization with weekly scalp DPC. Germline V gene sequence: CDR1 MDHEN, CDR2 SYDVKM. The CDR3 sequence is 18 residues long. After removal of 4 bases from V and 6 bases from J, the junction contained 20 bases not matched to a gene. Single cDNA molecules in the library carried unique molecular identifiers attached during preparation. Using its own MiXCR run on the RACE reads, TCRdb lists one record per CDR3 protein. The repertoire has around 300,000 distinct CDR3 sequences, about 7% of them found once; the top ten carry 8.4%. In this sample, this clonotype turned up a few times.

This sequence was found in a woman in her late teens or twenties with alopecia areata. Some clones in this sample may be carry-over from other donors' samples. The input for sequencing was whole blood, taken in connection with sensitization to the hapten diphenylcyclopropenone (DPC). V usage is TRBV28 and J usage is TRBJ2-7; TRBD2 agrees at 8 bases. The CDR3: CASSSYRFRGGRWAEQYF. The CDR3 nucleotides are TGTGCCAGCAGTTCTTACCGATTCCGGGGGGGCCGGTGGGCCGAGCAGTACTTC.